These 7 T cell receptor beta chains originate from one sample sequenced in a study of T cell responses to AZD1222 COVID-19 vaccine. TCRdb's table, derived via immunoSEQ multiplex PCR, lists solely in-frame clones and lacks some. Of roughly 120,000 clones listed, more than 65% were seen once; the top ten hold about 9.5%. The input for sequencing was peripheral blood, taken on day 0 of AZD1222 vaccination. All receptors come from an adult in good health.

The chain combines TRBV6-2 or TRBV6-3 with TRBJ1-5; the D gene is possibly TRBD1 (5 bases). The germline V gene encodes CDR1 MNHEY and CDR2 SVGEGT. The CDR3 sequence is 14 residues long. Trimming removed 2 bases from V and 11 bases from J, with 16 bases in between. The CDR3 DNA is TGTGCCAGCAGTTACGGGGGGGGGTTGGCGGCCCAGCATTTT. It codes for CASSYGGGLAAQHF.

The rearrangement uses TRBV7-8 and TRBJ2-1; 10 bases match TRBD1. The CDR3 has 17 residues. Germline lookup yields CDR1 SGHVS and CDR2 FQNEAQ. Losses at the gene ends were 3 bases for V and 4 bases for J; bases not matched to a gene: 9. CDR3 DNA sequence: TGTGCCAGCAGCTTGGGGGGACCGGGACAGGGGTACAATGAGCAGTTCTTC. Amino acid sequence: CASSLGGPGQGYNEQFF.

This clone came up a few times. The chain employs TRBV28 and TRBJ2-7; 8 positions agree with TRBD2. Germline V lookup: CDR1 MDHEN, CDR2 SYDVKM. The J segment lost 3 bases and the V segment lost 4 bases, leaving 8 bases of the junction unmatched. The CDR3 is 15 residues long. CDR3 DNA sequence: TGTGCCAGCAGTTCCCCGGGCGGGGGGTACTACGAGCAGTACTTC. It encodes CASSSPGGGYYEQYF.

The chain recombines TRBV11-2 with TRBJ1-4, with 9 bases that match TRBD1. The CDR3 is 14 amino acids. V trimming: 5 bases; J trimming: 6 bases; junction bases outside the gene matches: 4. From germline, CDR1 is SGHAT and CDR2 FQNNGV. Here the CDR3 DNA reads TGTGCCAGCAGCATCCGGGACAGGGATGAAAAACTGTTTTTT. Amino acids: CASSIRDRDEKLFF.

This chain connects TRBV7-2 to TRBJ2-1, with 8 positions matching TRBD2. The CDR3 has 16 residues. CDR1 SGHTA and CDR2 FQGNSA come from the germline V gene. J lost 10 bases, V lost 4 bases, and 15 bases had no gene match. The CDR3 here is CASSSMETVRGGEQFF. CDR3 sequence (DNA): TGTGCCAGCAGCTCCATGGAGACGGTTCGGGGGGGAGAGCAGTTCTTC. The variable domain in full, with the rest retrieved from reference TRBV7-2 and TRBJ2-1, is GAGVSQSPSNKVTEKGKDVELRCDPISGHTALYWYRQSLGQGLEFLIYFQGNSAPDKSGLPSDRFSAERTGGSVSTLTIQRTQQEDSAVYLCASSSMETVRGGEQFFGPGTRLTVL.

The chain carries TRBV19 and TRBJ1-1; maybe TRBD1 (6 bases). CDR1 is LNHDA and CDR2 is SQIVND in the germline V gene (reference sequence). Trimming pared 5 bases from V and 4 bases from J, leaving 17 bases between. The CDR3 consists of 15 residues. The CDR3 nucleotides read TGTGCCAGTAGTTCCTCCCAGGGGCCGATCACTGAAGCTTTCTTT. Translating gives CASSSSQGPITEAFF.

The J gene is TRBJ2-5, the V gene TRBV7-9; D remains unclear. This CDR3 spans 15 amino acids. Trimming pared 4 bases from V and 5 bases from J, leaving 17 bases between. The germline gives CDR1 SEHNR, CDR2 FQNEAQ (reference sequence). The CDR3 nucleotides are TGTGCCAGCAGCTACCCATATTTTATACCGGAGACCCAGTACTTC. Translating it yields CASSYPYFIPETQYF.